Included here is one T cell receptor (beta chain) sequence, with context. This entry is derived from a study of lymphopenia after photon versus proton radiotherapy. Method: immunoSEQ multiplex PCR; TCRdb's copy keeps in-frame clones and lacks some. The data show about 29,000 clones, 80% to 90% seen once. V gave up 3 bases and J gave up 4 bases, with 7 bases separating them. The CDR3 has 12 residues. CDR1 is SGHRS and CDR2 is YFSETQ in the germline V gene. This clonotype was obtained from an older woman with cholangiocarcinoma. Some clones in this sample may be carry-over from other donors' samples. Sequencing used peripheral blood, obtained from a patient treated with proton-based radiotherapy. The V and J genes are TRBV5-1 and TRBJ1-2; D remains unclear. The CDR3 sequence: CASSSTRYGYTF. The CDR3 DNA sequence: TGCGCCAGCAGCTCGACCCGCTATGGCTACACCTTC.